This T cell receptor (beta chain) emerged from a study of cytomegalovirus exposure and HLA in healthy donors. The PCR used 60 Vbeta and 13 Jbeta primers. The method was immunoSEQ multiplex PCR; TCRdb's version includes in-frame clones alone and lacks a portion of them. The sample has about 120,000 clones; 9.5% are singletons. On this clone: Its matching antigen is unknown.

The V and J ends lost 1 base and 8 bases respectively, with 11 bases between them. Germline loops: CDR1 LGHNA, CDR2 YSLEER. The CDR3 extends over 13 amino acids. Each donor was nominally healthy when sampled (though unrecorded immune exposures were likely). The study, taken as a whole, reports: Most TCR beta V segments were productive about 87% or about 30% of the time in an earlier analysis. Most CMV-associated TCR beta chains appeared HLA-restricted in a later analysis. Presence/absence analyses treated sequencing depth as roughly uniform across donors.

Material for sequencing was PBMCs. The chain joins TRBV4-3 to TRBJ1-2; a possible D gene is TRBD1 (5 bases). This receptor was obtained from a man between 25 and 39 years old in good health and CMV-seronegative. The chain's CDR3 is CASSQGGGYGYTF. As DNA, the CDR3 is TGCGCCAGCAGCCAAGGGGGCGGTTACGGCTACACCTTC.